Listed below are T cell receptor beta chains from one sample, sequenced in a study of T cell responses to AZD1222 COVID-19 vaccine. Here immunoSEQ multiplex PCR was the method, and the copy in TCRdb shows in-frame clones only, minus some. In the table there are over 100,000 clones, 75% to 95% of which are singletons. Sequences were derived from peripheral blood, sampled on day 0 of AZD1222 vaccination. Receptor source: an adult in good health. The CDR3 runs from the conserved cysteine through the conserved F or W. D genes are given only for firm matches. Clone size is shown for a subset of rows, as once, few, many or a class of expanded clone.

v_call: TRBV9
j_call: TRBJ1-1
clone_size: NA
d_call: NA
cdr3_aa: CASSPVAWDTEAFF
cdr3_nt: TGTGCCAGCAGCCCCGTTGCTTGGGACACTGAAGCTTTCTTT

v_call: TRBV28
j_call: TRBJ1-5
clone_size: NA
d_call: TRBD1
cdr3_aa: CASRAGGSDQPQHF
cdr3_nt: TGTGCCAGCAGGGCAGGGGGGTCGGATCAGCCCCAGCATTTT

v_call: TRBV7-2
j_call: TRBJ1-1
clone_size: NA
d_call: TRBD1
cdr3_aa: CASSLDDRGRAFF
cdr3_nt: TGTGCCAGCAGCTTAGACGACAGGGGACGAGCTTTCTTT

v_call: TRBV27
j_call: TRBJ2-7
clone_size: NA
d_call: TRBD1
cdr3_aa: CASSGGTGRSSYEQYF
cdr3_nt: TGTGCCAGCAGCGGAGGGACAGGTAGAAGCTCCTACGAGCAGTACTTC

v_call: TRBV15
j_call: TRBJ1-2
clone_size: few
d_call: TRBD1
cdr3_aa: CATSRAYGQGRYGYTF
cdr3_nt: TGTGCCACCAGCAGAGCCTATGGACAGGGACGCTATGGCTACACCTTC

v_call: TRBV12-3/TRBV12-4
j_call: TRBJ1-6
clone_size: NA
d_call: NA
cdr3_aa: CASSPRGHSPLHF
cdr3_nt: TGTGCCAGCAGTCCCCGGGGGCATTCACCCCTCCACTTT

v_call: TRBV6-5
j_call: TRBJ1-3
clone_size: NA
d_call: NA
cdr3_aa: CASNAGNTIYF
cdr3_nt: TGTGCCAGCAACGCTGGAAACACCATATATTTT

v_call: TRBV7-3
j_call: TRBJ2-2
clone_size: NA
d_call: NA
cdr3_aa: CASSPTVNTGELFF
cdr3_nt: TGTGCCAGCAGCCCGACGGTGAACACCGGGGAGCTGTTTTTT

v_call: TRBV27
j_call: TRBJ2-7
clone_size: NA
d_call: NA
cdr3_aa: CASSLRGGAYEQYF
cdr3_nt: TGTGCCAGCAGTTTAAGGGGGGGGGCGTACGAGCAGTACTTC

v_call: TRBV6-5
j_call: TRBJ1-5
clone_size: NA
d_call: TRBD1
cdr3_aa: CASTQGAVQPQHF
cdr3_nt: TGTGCCAGCACCCAGGGGGCGGTTCAGCCCCAGCATTTT

v_call: TRBV7-9
j_call: TRBJ2-2
clone_size: few
d_call: NA
cdr3_aa: CASSLAVGTGELFF
cdr3_nt: TGTGCCAGCAGCTTAGCTGTGGGCACCGGGGAGCTGTTTTTT

v_call: TRBV24-1
j_call: TRBJ1-2
clone_size: NA
d_call: NA
cdr3_aa: CATSGVQNYGYTF
cdr3_nt: TGTGCCACCAGTGGGGTGCAGAACTATGGCTACACCTTC

v_call: TRBV6-5
j_call: TRBJ1-5
clone_size: NA
d_call: NA
cdr3_aa: CASSYQLYQPQHF
cdr3_nt: TGTGCCAGCAGTTATCAGCTCTATCAGCCCCAGCATTTT

v_call: TRBV10-2
j_call: TRBJ2-3
clone_size: NA
d_call: TRBD2
cdr3_aa: CASTEGGGLGDTQYF
cdr3_nt: TGCGCCAGCACCGAAGGCGGGGGTTTGGGCGATACGCAGTATTTT

v_call: TRBV27
j_call: TRBJ2-5
clone_size: NA
d_call: TRBD1
cdr3_aa: CASSLQGTLAFQETQYF
cdr3_nt: TGTGCCAGCAGTCTACAGGGGACCTTAGCTTTCCAAGAGACCCAGTACTTC

v_call: TRBV28
j_call: TRBJ1-3
clone_size: NA
d_call: TRBD1
cdr3_aa: CASSLSGQLFTGNTIYF
cdr3_nt: TGTGCCAGCAGTTTATCGGGACAGCTTTTCACTGGAAACACCATATATTTT

v_call: TRBV6-4
j_call: TRBJ1-2
clone_size: NA
d_call: TRBD1
cdr3_aa: CASWSGQINYGYTF
cdr3_nt: TGTGCCAGCTGGTCGGGACAGATTAACTATGGCTACACCTTC

v_call: TRBV29-1
j_call: TRBJ2-2
clone_size: NA
d_call: TRBD2
cdr3_aa: CSVHVASGGVRPGELFF
cdr3_nt: TGCAGCGTTCACGTTGCTAGCGGGGGGGTGAGACCCGGGGAGCTGTTTTTT

v_call: TRBV19
j_call: TRBJ2-7
clone_size: NA
d_call: NA
cdr3_aa: CASSIAKGLTRNEQYF
cdr3_nt: TGTGCCAGTAGTATAGCTAAGGGGCTGACTCGAAACGAGCAGTACTTC

v_call: TRBV14
j_call: TRBJ1-4
clone_size: NA
d_call: NA
cdr3_aa: CASSQGSDEKLFF
cdr3_nt: TGTGCCAGCAGCCAAGGGTCAGATGAAAAACTGTTTTTT

v_call: TRBV18
j_call: TRBJ1-1
clone_size: NA
d_call: TRBD1
cdr3_aa: CASSPLRDRGLTEAFF
cdr3_nt: TGTGCCAGCTCACCACTTAGGGACAGGGGGCTAACTGAAGCTTTCTTT

v_call: TRBV27
j_call: TRBJ2-2
clone_size: NA
d_call: NA
cdr3_aa: CASSRTGRGTGELFF
cdr3_nt: TGTGCCAGCAGTCGCACGGGACGAGGCACCGGGGAGCTGTTTTTT

v_call: TRBV30
j_call: TRBJ1-6
clone_size: NA
d_call: NA
cdr3_aa: CAWSVLAGDSPLHF
cdr3_nt: TGTGCCTGGAGTGTTTTGGCAGGAGATTCACCCCTCCACTTT

v_call: TRBV7-8
j_call: TRBJ1-4
clone_size: NA
d_call: TRBD1
cdr3_aa: CASSAKRTGRSEKLFF
cdr3_nt: TGTGCCAGCAGCGCAAAACGGACAGGGAGGAGTGAAAAACTGTTTTTT

v_call: TRBV19
j_call: TRBJ2-3
clone_size: NA
d_call: NA
cdr3_aa: CASSILTDLPTDTQYF
cdr3_nt: TGTGCCAGTAGTATCCTGACCGATCTCCCCACAGATACGCAGTATTTT

v_call: TRBV25-1
j_call: TRBJ1-1
clone_size: NA
d_call: TRBD1
cdr3_aa: CASSNRQGGEAFF
cdr3_nt: TGTGCCAGCAGTAATCGACAGGGTGGTGAAGCTTTCTTT

v_call: TRBV11-2
j_call: TRBJ1-2
clone_size: NA
d_call: NA
cdr3_aa: CASSLVRGRLDYGYTF
cdr3_nt: TGTGCCAGCAGCTTAGTTAGAGGCAGACTTGACTATGGCTACACCTTC

v_call: TRBV7-2
j_call: TRBJ1-6
clone_size: NA
d_call: TRBD1
cdr3_aa: CASSLSRGQGYNSPLHF
cdr3_nt: TGTGCCAGCAGCTTATCCAGGGGACAGGGCTATAATTCACCCCTCCACTTT

v_call: TRBV9
j_call: TRBJ1-2
clone_size: NA
d_call: NA
cdr3_aa: CASSGPRGDGYTF
cdr3_nt: TGTGCCAGCAGCGGCCCCCGGGGGGACGGCTACACCTTC

v_call: TRBV30
j_call: TRBJ1-2
clone_size: NA
d_call: NA
cdr3_aa: CAWSGGQEGYTF
cdr3_nt: TGTGCCTGGAGCGGGGGCCAAGAAGGCTACACCTTC

v_call: TRBV7-9
j_call: TRBJ2-1
clone_size: NA
d_call: NA
cdr3_aa: CASSRDNNEQFF
cdr3_nt: TGTGCCAGCAGCCGAGACAACAATGAGCAGTTCTTC

v_call: TRBV7-3
j_call: TRBJ1-2
clone_size: NA
d_call: NA
cdr3_aa: CASSLGGNYGYTF
cdr3_nt: TGTGCCAGCAGCTTGGGGGGGAACTATGGCTACACCTTC

v_call: TRBV11-2
j_call: TRBJ1-2
clone_size: NA
d_call: TRBD1
cdr3_aa: CASSLDSLGQKTKGYTF
cdr3_nt: TGTGCCAGCAGCTTAGATTCTTTGGGACAGAAGACGAAAGGCTACACCTTC

v_call: TRBV3-1/TRBV3-2
j_call: TRBJ1-2
clone_size: few
d_call: TRBD1
cdr3_aa: CASSQPGTVVSYGYTF
cdr3_nt: TGTGCCAGCAGCCAACCCGGGACAGTGGTTAGTTATGGCTACACCTTC

v_call: TRBV6-6
j_call: TRBJ1-3
clone_size: NA
d_call: NA
cdr3_aa: CASCITSGNTIYF
cdr3_nt: TGTGCCAGCTGCATAACTTCTGGAAACACCATATATTTT

v_call: TRBV13
j_call: TRBJ1-2
clone_size: NA
d_call: TRBD1
cdr3_aa: CASSRGEQGGYGYTF
cdr3_nt: TGTGCCAGCAGCCGAGGGGAACAGGGGGGCTATGGCTACACCTTC

v_call: TRBV6-1
j_call: TRBJ2-5
clone_size: NA
d_call: NA
cdr3_aa: CASSEQRNQETQYF
cdr3_nt: TGTGCCAGCAGTGAACAACGTAACCAAGAGACCCAGTACTTC

v_call: TRBV6-5
j_call: TRBJ1-6
clone_size: few
d_call: NA
cdr3_aa: CASSNTGNSPLHF
cdr3_nt: TGTGCCAGCAGTAACACAGGGAATTCACCCCTCCACTTT

v_call: TRBV5-1
j_call: TRBJ1-1
clone_size: NA
d_call: NA
cdr3_aa: CASSLAPLNLNTEAFF
cdr3_nt: TGCGCCAGCAGCTTGGCACCTCTCAACTTGAACACTGAAGCTTTCTTT

v_call: TRBV4-2
j_call: TRBJ2-7
clone_size: NA
d_call: NA
cdr3_aa: CASSQDDSYEQYF
cdr3_nt: TGTGCCAGCAGCCAAGATGACAGCTACGAGCAGTACTTC

v_call: TRBV18
j_call: TRBJ1-2
clone_size: NA
d_call: NA
cdr3_aa: CASSPRQESYGYTF
cdr3_nt: TGTGCCAGCTCACCGCGACAGGAGTCGTACGGCTACACCTTC

v_call: TRBV5-4
j_call: TRBJ1-2
clone_size: NA
d_call: NA
cdr3_aa: CASSLTGLNYGYTF
cdr3_nt: TGTGCCAGCAGTTTGACAGGTCTTAACTATGGCTACACCTTC

v_call: TRBV7-6
j_call: TRBJ2-2
clone_size: NA
d_call: TRBD1
cdr3_aa: CASTTQGAPTGELFF
cdr3_nt: TGTGCCAGCACCACCCAGGGGGCCCCCACCGGGGAGCTGTTTTTT

v_call: TRBV11-2
j_call: TRBJ2-7
clone_size: once
d_call: NA
cdr3_aa: CASSSRDGDEQYF
cdr3_nt: TGTGCCAGCAGCTCTCGGGACGGAGACGAGCAGTACTTC

v_call: TRBV28
j_call: TRBJ2-7
clone_size: NA
d_call: NA
cdr3_aa: CASSLRGYYEQYF
cdr3_nt: TGTGCCAGCAGTTTACGCGGATACTACGAGCAGTACTTC

v_call: TRBV28
j_call: TRBJ1-3
clone_size: NA
d_call: NA
cdr3_aa: CASSVSGNTIYF
cdr3_nt: TGTGCCAGCAGCGTCTCTGGAAACACCATATATTTT

v_call: TRBV25-1
j_call: TRBJ2-4
clone_size: NA
d_call: TRBD1
cdr3_aa: CASSEPQGPAKNIQYF
cdr3_nt: TGTGCCAGCAGTGAACCACAGGGGCCCGCCAAAAACATTCAGTACTTC

v_call: TRBV3-1/TRBV3-2
j_call: TRBJ1-4
clone_size: NA
d_call: NA
cdr3_aa: CASSQEGTRNEKLFF
cdr3_nt: TGTGCCAGCAGCCAAGAAGGGACCCGTAATGAAAAACTGTTTTTT

v_call: TRBV18
j_call: TRBJ1-2
clone_size: NA
d_call: NA
cdr3_aa: CASSPRGGDGYTF
cdr3_nt: TGTGCCAGCTCACCACGGGGTGGGGATGGCTACACCTTC

v_call: TRBV5-6
j_call: TRBJ2-7
clone_size: NA
d_call: NA
cdr3_aa: CASSLGGVGEQYF
cdr3_nt: TGTGCCAGCAGCTTGGGTGGGGTGGGCGAGCAGTACTTC

v_call: TRBV21-1
j_call: TRBJ2-7
clone_size: NA
d_call: NA
cdr3_aa: CASSKGYGQAEHEQYF
cdr3_nt: TGTGCCAGCAGCAAAGGGTACGGACAGGCAGAACACGAGCAGTACTTC

v_call: TRBV28
j_call: TRBJ2-1
clone_size: NA
d_call: TRBD2
cdr3_aa: CASSGTSGGAAYNEQFF
cdr3_nt: TGTGCCAGCTCCGGGACTAGCGGGGGGGCCGCCTACAATGAGCAGTTCTTC

v_call: TRBV4-1
j_call: TRBJ1-6
clone_size: NA
d_call: NA
cdr3_aa: CASSQVENIGTSSYNSPLHF
cdr3_nt: TGCGCCAGCAGCCAAGTTGAAAATATCGGCACGAGCTCCTATAATTCACCCCTCCACTTT

v_call: TRBV7-9
j_call: TRBJ1-5
clone_size: NA
d_call: TRBD1
cdr3_aa: CASSPGQFNQPQHF
cdr3_nt: TGTGCCAGCAGCCCGGGACAGTTCAATCAGCCCCAGCATTTT